These 25 T cell receptor beta chains came from one sample sequenced in a study of vaccination and CD4 T cells after COVID-19. The Oncomine TCR Beta short-read assay generated sequence data from the DNA of cultured CD4+ T cells. TCRdb passed the PCR reads through MiXCR, listing each CDR3 protein once. The sample contains 15,000 to 20,000 distinct CDR3 sequences, over 20% of which appear only once. These receptors' targets are unknown. Treatment specified: approximately nine-day PBMC culture with coronavirus spike peptide pools or control peptides (ViraFEST assay). Source material: cultured CD4+ T cells from blood. The receptors here all came from a human donor with COVID-19.

The chain uses TRBV6-1 and TRBJ2-1, with D possibly being TRBD2 (6 bases). Germline V lookup: CDR1 MNHNS, CDR2 SASEGT. The CDR3 sequence is 13 residues long. With 11 bases removed from V and 2 bases from J, the gap between germline ends came to 13 bases. CDR3 nucleotides: TGTGCCTCCCGGGAGCAACCCTACAATGAGCAGTTCTTC. It is translated as CASREQPYNEQFF.

V gene TRBV20-1 combines with J gene TRBJ1-5; D is possibly TRBD1 (5 bases). In germline, CDR1 is DFQATT, CDR2 SNEGSKA (reference sequence). Trimming stripped 3 bases from V and 0 bases from J, with 18 bases between. CDR3 length: 17 amino acids. The chain's CDR3 is CSASPAGMGVSNQPQHF. Written as DNA, the CDR3 is TGCAGTGCTAGTCCTGCGGGTATGGGGGTTAGCAATCAGCCCCAGCATTTT.

This clonotype was detected only a few times. The chain recombines TRBV20-1 with TRBJ1-1; 10 nucleotides match TRBD1. From germline, CDR1 is DFQATT and CDR2 SNEGSKA (reference sequence). V lost 3 bases, J lost 0 bases, and 4 bases stayed unmatched. The CDR3 loop spans 15 amino acids. The CDR3 nucleotides read TGCAGTGCTAGGAGAGGGACAGGGGTGAACACTGAAGCTTTCTTT. Translation gives CSARRGTGVNTEAFF.

The chain is built from TRBV20-1 and TRBJ2-4, with D perhaps matching TRBD2 (5 bases). V was pared by 2 bases and J by 2 bases, with 16 bases between. Germline V gene data show CDR1 as DFQATT and CDR2 as SNEGSKA (reference sequence). The CDR3 loop spans 16 amino acids. CDR3 sequence (DNA): TGCAGTGCTAGATCGAGGGTGTCGTTCACCAAAAACATTCAGTACTTC. Translated: CSARSRVSFTKNIQYF.

As to this clonotype: One end of the junction fails to match germline, which may point to a read error. The chain links TRBV7-7 to TRBJ2-3; 9 bases are shared with TRBD2. In germline, CDR1 is SSHAT, CDR2 FNYEAQ (reference sequence). The CDR3 sequence is 16 residues long. As DNA, the CDR3 is TGTGCTAGCAGCCCAGACAGCGGGGGGCGCACAGATACGCAGTATTTT. It yields the protein CASSPDSGGRTDTQYF.

This sequence joins TRBV10-3 and TRBJ2-7; 10 positions match TRBD1. The ends lost 3 bases at V and 4 bases at J; junction bases unmatched: 6. This CDR3 spans 15 amino acids. The germline gives CDR1 ENHRY, CDR2 SYGVKD. The CDR3 here is CAISELTGGRYEQYF. DNA for the CDR3: TGTGCCATCAGTGAACTGACAGGGGGCAGGTACGAGCAGTACTTC.

V and J are TRBV10-2 and TRBJ1-2, with 7 bases identical to TRBD1. Trimming removed 3 bases from V and 8 bases from J; junction bases left unmatched: 9. The CDR3 is made up of 14 amino acids. The germline V gene encodes CDR1 WSHSY and CDR2 SAAADI. CDR3 in amino acids: CASSEVAGGGGYTF. CDR3 bases: TGCGCCAGCAGTGAAGTGGCGGGAGGGGGCGGCTACACCTTC.

This clonotype was seen only a few times. The CDR3 protein is CAWSVLAGDTGELFF. CDR3 nucleotide sequence: TGTGCCTGGAGTGTACTGGCAGGGGACACCGGGGAGCTGTTTTTT. The chain is built from TRBV30 and TRBJ2-2; a possible D gene is TRBD1 (6 bases). Trimming cost V 0 bases and J 3 bases, with 11 bases left between them. Per germline, CDR1 GTSNPN and CDR2 SVGIG (reference sequence). The CDR3 is 15 residues long.

In this sample, this clonotype turned up a few times. The chain has TRBV7-2 and TRBJ2-2; D ambiguous. The germline gives CDR1 SGHTA, CDR2 FQGNSA. Trimming left V 6 bases short and J 6 bases short, with 8 bases between. The CDR3 loop spans 12 amino acids. CDR3 coding DNA: TGTGCCAGCAGTTACAAAGCCGGGGAGCTGTTTTTT. Its translation is CASSYKAGELFF. Combining the CDR3 with reference TRBV7-2 and TRBJ2-2 gives the whole variable domain GAGVSQSPSNKVTEKGKDVELRCDPISGHTALYWYRQSLGQGLEFLIYFQGNSAPDKSGLPSDRFSAERTGGSVSTLTIQRTQQEDSAVYLCASSYKAGELFFGEGSRLTVL.

The chain joins TRBV27 to TRBJ2-7; the D call may be TRBD1 or TRBD2 (7 bases each). The germline V gene encodes CDR1 MNHEY and CDR2 SMNVEV (reference sequence). Trimming removed 4 bases at V and 12 bases at J, with 31 bases between. The CDR3 consists of 17 residues. The CDR3 nucleotides are TGTGCCAGCAGTTCTCAAAAACCGACAGGGACTAACTTGATCGCGTACTTC. The encoded protein is CASSSQKPTGTNLIAYF.

The chain couples TRBV20-1 to TRBJ2-6; 8 bases align to TRBD1. Trimming at V came to 3 bases and at J to 2 bases, leaving 12 bases not matched to a gene. This CDR3 contains 18 residues. Germline assignment: CDR1 DFQATT and CDR2 SNEGSKA (reference sequence). DNA of the CDR3: TGCAGTGCTAGGCCCCTCCGGGCAGGGGGCGCTGGGGCCAACGTCCTGACTTTC. Translation: CSARPLRAGGAGANVLTF.

This clonotype was counted a few times. This chain links TRBV30 with TRBJ1-3; 10 positions match TRBD1. The CDR3 totals 16 residues. Germline V lookup: CDR1 GTSNPN, CDR2 SVGIG (reference sequence). The ends lost 1 base at V and 3 bases at J; junction bases unmatched: 6. CDR3 residues: CAWSASGQGSGNTIYF. The CDR3 DNA follows: TGTGCCTGGAGTGCTTCGGGACAGGGGAGTGGAAACACCATATATTTT.

The gene calls are TRBV25-1 and TRBJ2-6; D gene unclear. The CDR3 is 17 residues long. Deletions cut 6 bases from V and 0 bases from J, with 15 bases between. The V gene's germline CDR1 is MGHDK and CDR2 SYGVNS. The DNA for the CDR3 is TGTGCCAGCAGCCCGAACAGCATGAGCTCTGGGGCCAACGTCCTGACTTTC. This codes for CASSPNSMSSGANVLTF.

The chain joins TRBV18 to TRBJ2-6; D unresolved. The CDR3 runs to 18 residues. V shed 0 bases and J shed 4 bases, with 16 bases lying between them. Germline loops: CDR1 KGHSH, CDR2 LQKENI. The CDR3 DNA is TGTGCCAGCTCACCACCGCGGAATCGAGGTTACGGGGCCAACGTCCTGACTTTC. Encoded protein: CASSPPRNRGYGANVLTF.

In this sample, this clonotype turned up a few times. This rearrangement joins TRBV30 to TRBJ2-2; D is unclear. The germline V gene has CDR1 GTSNPN and CDR2 SVGIG (reference sequence). V gave up 8 bases and J gave up 13 bases, with 14 bases separating them. The CDR3 has 10 amino acids. The CDR3 nucleotides are TGTGCCCTCCGCAGTTTAATGCTGTTTTTT. The encoded protein is CALRSLMLFF.

This chain's CDR3 is CASRIRGEGTGELFF. CDR3 nucleotide sequence: TGTGCCAGCAGAATCCGTGGGGAGGGCACCGGGGAGCTGTTTTTT. V is TRBV6-2 or TRBV6-3 and J is TRBJ2-2; 7 nucleotides line up with TRBD2. This CDR3 has 15 amino acids. Looked up from germline, CDR1 is MNHEY and CDR2 is SVGEGT. V gave up 6 bases and J gave up 4 bases; unmatched junction bases: 8.

The chain couples TRBV24-1 to TRBJ2-2; TRBD2 aligns across 13 bases. The V segment lost 4 bases and the J segment 6 bases; nucleotides outside the gene matches: 7. This CDR3 contains 17 residues. Per the germline V gene, CDR1 is KGHDR and CDR2 is SFDVKD. CDR3: CATSDPTSGGASGELFF. The CDR3 DNA reads TGTGCCACCAGTGACCCCACTAGCGGGGGGGCCTCCGGGGAGCTGTTTTTT.

The V call is TRBV6-1, the J call TRBJ2-5; tentatively, D is TRBD1 (5 bases). The CDR3 is made up of 14 amino acids. From germline, CDR1 is MNHNS and CDR2 SASEGT. V was pared by 2 bases and J by 7 bases, with 14 bases between. CDR3 sequence reads: CASSEWGQGWTQYF. CDR3 bases: TGTGCCAGCAGTGAATGGGGCCAAGGGTGGACCCAGTACTTC.

This clonotype was seen more than once but under ten times. The chain has TRBV28 and TRBJ1-4; 11 bases align to TRBD1. CDR3 length equals 16 residues. Germline trimming cut 5 bases from V and 7 bases from J; bases unmatched to any gene: 9. Germline assignment: CDR1 MDHEN and CDR2 SYDVKM. The CDR3 region has the DNA TGTGCCAGCAGTCCGCTGGGACAGGGGGGCGGTGAAAAACTGTTTTTT. Translated, it gives CASSPLGQGGGEKLFF.

This clonotype turned up a few times. The genes are TRBV7-6 and TRBJ2-3; D gene ambiguous. V lost 5 bases to trimming and J lost 2 bases, with 11 bases between them. CDR3 length equals 14 residues. Germline CDR1 and CDR2: SGHVS and FNYEAQ. The chain's CDR3 is CASSRLRDTDTQYF. Written as DNA, the CDR3 is TGTGCCAGCAGCCGGCTGAGAGACACAGATACGCAGTATTTT.

The chain carries TRBV15 and TRBJ2-6; the D gene is possibly TRBD2 (6 bases). Looked up from germline, CDR1 is LNHNV and CDR2 is YYDKDF (reference sequence). CDR3 size: 16 residues. Trimming pared 6 bases from V and 2 bases from J, leaving 14 bases between. The CDR3 DNA reads TGTGCCACCAGAGGTAGCGGCAAGCCTGGGGCCAACGTCCTGACTTTC. Translation gives CATRGSGKPGANVLTF.

The table lists this clonotype with a few counts. The chain couples TRBV19 to TRBJ2-5; 12 bases map to TRBD1. The CDR3 consists of 17 residues. Germline V gene data show CDR1 as LNHDA and CDR2 as SQIVND (reference sequence). V lost 5 bases to trimming and J lost 4 bases; unmatched junction nucleotides: 11. CDR3 protein: CASSPQTGTGGGETQYF. The CDR3 DNA follows: TGTGCCAGTAGTCCTCAAACCGGGACAGGGGGCGGAGAGACCCAGTACTTC.

CDR3 DNA: TGTGCCAGCAGTTCGACAGGGGCGGCCTATGGCTACACCTTC. Its protein product is CASSSTGAAYGYTF. V is TRBV28 and J is TRBJ1-2; the match to TRBD1 covers 8 bases. The CDR3 is 14 residues long. J gave up 4 bases and V 4 bases, and 5 bases lay outside the gene matches. Germline V lookup: CDR1 MDHEN, CDR2 SYDVKM.

The chain employs TRBV12-3 or TRBV12-4 and TRBJ2-2; the D gene is possibly TRBD1 (7 bases). CDR3 length equals 15 residues. Trimming removed 3 bases from V and 6 bases from J, with 14 bases in between. The CDR3 here is CASSLFGGGPGELFF. The CDR3 DNA follows: TGTGCCAGCAGTTTGTTTGGAGGGGGCCCCGGGGAGCTGTTTTTT.

CDR3 bases: TGTGCCAGCAGTGATCCTTGGGACAGTAATGAAAAACTGTTTTTT. Encoded protein: CASSDPWDSNEKLFF. This sequence joins TRBV2 and TRBJ1-4; TRBD1 matches 7 bases. Looked up from germline, CDR1 is SNHLY and CDR2 is FYNNEI. With 3 bases clipped from V and 4 bases from J, the junction kept 5 bases outside the gene matches. CDR3 length: 15 residues.